This T cell receptor beta chain was identified during a study of tumor and adjacent non-tumor tissue in lung cancer (dated by TCRdb to between 2017 and 2018). The study in broad terms: Patients with adenocarcinoma (about twelve), squamous cell carcinoma (2) and small cell lung cancer (1) were included in the cohort. Sequencing produced more than 100,000,000 productive TCRbeta reads in total, an average of approximately 4 million reads per sample. Ages among the roughly 15 patients ranged from about 30 to 85 years, there were approximately 10 men and 5 women, and disease was at TNM stage I to III. TCRbeta CDR3 sequencing was performed on about 29 paired specimens, with one tumor sample and one normal lung sample collected per patient. Using bulk TCRbeta repertoires from roughly 14 lung cancer patients, the study set lung tumor tissue side by side with matched distant non-tumor lung tissue.

To note about this clonotype: What this receptor recognizes is not known. A read error may account for a junction end that differs from germline.

RNA was isolated from bulk unsorted tissue, and RNA quality was assessed with a NanoDrop ND-1000 and an Agilent 2100. Donors were newly diagnosed lung cancer patients admitted for thoracic surgery in China between August and November 2014, without prior chemotherapy. Patients with previous radiotherapy or chemotherapy, or with another concurrent cancer, were excluded from the study. Surgical tissue pieces of roughly 1-2 cm3 were preserved in RNAlater solution and stored at -80 °C until use. Receptor amplification or capture employed multiplex PCR. Reads for this sample came from an Illumina HiSeq 2500. TCRbeta libraries were constructed through three rounds of nested PCR with primers (Table S4) according to protocols modified from ARM-PCR. Before sequencing, PCR products of 200-500 bp were excised from the gel and purified with the QIAquick gel extraction kit. Per the source publication's procedure: Trimmomatic was used to clean the reads, FLASH merged the cleaned reads into complete CDR3 sequences, and MiTCR assigned the sequences to V(D)J germline segments. VDJtools was used to compute clonal diversity as the inverse Simpson's index. Productive reads were defined as in-frame sequences without a premature stop codon. Through fastp at Q25 and MiXCR, TCRdb rebuilt clones from the public reads, retaining in-frame beta chains. Merged by CDR3 protein, the rows form single entries marked with the most common genes and DNA. None of the V and J calls come from the authors' own analysis; TCRdb made them. For this sample the table gives around 79,000 distinct CDR3 sequences, of which roughly 72% were detected only once. About 9.2% of the sample lies in the top ten.

The paper's findings and limits, for the study overall: A significantly larger cumulative share of the repertoire was made up by the top 100 clones in normal lung than in tumor tissue. The methods do not name the sequencing platform or mention unique molecular identifiers. With only roughly 14 patients in the cohort, the authors noted that larger samples and more detailed clinical data are needed. Tumor tissue showed significantly higher TCR diversity (inverse Simpson) than normal lung tissue, at about 400 vs 150 (P = 0.0075, Mann-Whitney U test). Because peripheral blood was not sequenced, blood TCRbeta repertoires in the lung cancer patients of the study were not examined. TCR diversity was significantly higher in younger patients, and higher tumor TCR diversity was associated with shorter overall and disease-free survival.

CDR1 and CDR2 (SGHAT, FQNNGV) derive from the germline V gene. The CDR3 covers 18 residues, taking in both the cysteine and the phenylalanine. CDR3 DNA is the only sequence kept; it has 54 bases, read in frame from the first base. This chain is built from TRBV11-2 and TRBJ2-3, and 9 junctional nucleotides match TRBD1. The receptor was derived from a woman between 40 and 55 years old with non-small cell lung cancer. The specimen was lung tumor tissue. The nucleotide sequence is TGTGCCAGCAGCCCCGGTTTGCAGGGACAGGGTGATGCAGATACGCAGTATTTC. This translates into CASSPGLQGQGDADTQYF.